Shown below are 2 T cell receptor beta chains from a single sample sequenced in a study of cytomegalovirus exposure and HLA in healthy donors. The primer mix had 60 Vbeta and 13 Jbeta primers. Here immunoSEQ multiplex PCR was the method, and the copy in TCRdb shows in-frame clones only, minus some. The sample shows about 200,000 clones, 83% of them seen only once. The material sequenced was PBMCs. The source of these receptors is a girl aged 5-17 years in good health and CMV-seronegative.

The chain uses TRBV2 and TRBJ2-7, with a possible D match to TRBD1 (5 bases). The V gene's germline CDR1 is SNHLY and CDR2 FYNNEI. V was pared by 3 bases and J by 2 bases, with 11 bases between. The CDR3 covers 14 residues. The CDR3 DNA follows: TGTGCCAGCAGTGAGCAGGGCCTCCCCTACGAGCAGTACTTC. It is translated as CASSEQGLPYEQYF.

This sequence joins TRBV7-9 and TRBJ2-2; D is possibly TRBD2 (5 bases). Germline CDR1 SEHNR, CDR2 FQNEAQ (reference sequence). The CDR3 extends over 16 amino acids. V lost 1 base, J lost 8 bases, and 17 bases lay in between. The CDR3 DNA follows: TGTGCCAGCAGCTTAGTTCCAGGCCCAACTAGGGGGGAGCTGTTTTTT. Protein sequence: CASSLVPGPTRGELFF.